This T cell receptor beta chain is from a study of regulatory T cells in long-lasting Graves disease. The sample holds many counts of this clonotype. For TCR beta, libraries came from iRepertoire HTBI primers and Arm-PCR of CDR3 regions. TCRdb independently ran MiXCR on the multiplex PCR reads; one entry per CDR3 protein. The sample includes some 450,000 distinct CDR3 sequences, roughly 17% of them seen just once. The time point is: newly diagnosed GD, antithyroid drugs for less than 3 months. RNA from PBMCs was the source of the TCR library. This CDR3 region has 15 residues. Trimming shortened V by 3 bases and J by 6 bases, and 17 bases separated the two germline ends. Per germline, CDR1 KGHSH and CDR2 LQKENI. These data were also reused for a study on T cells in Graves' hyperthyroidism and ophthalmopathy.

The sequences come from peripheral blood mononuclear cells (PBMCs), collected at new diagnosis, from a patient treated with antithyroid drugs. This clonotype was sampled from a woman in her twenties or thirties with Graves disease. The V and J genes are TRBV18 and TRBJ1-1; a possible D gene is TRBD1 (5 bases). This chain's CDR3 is CASSPSGRGVAEAFF. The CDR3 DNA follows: TGTGCCAGCTCACCCTCAGGGAGAGGAGTTGCTGAAGCTTTCTTT.